Presented here are 32 T cell receptor beta chains from one specimen sequenced in a study of shared clonotypes between healthy human individuals. Sequenced by immunoSEQ multiplex PCR; TCRdb stores in-frame clones only, minus some. The sample lists 2 million to 2.5 million clones, roughly 95% occurring once. Sequenced sample: naive CD4+ T cells sorted from blood. Subset given: CD45RA+ positively selected. Every receptor here comes from a man between 18 and 35 years old in good health.

The chain employs TRBV5-4 and TRBJ2-7; 12 bases line up with TRBD1. The CDR3 contains 15 residues. Germline V lookup: CDR1 SGHNT, CDR2 YYREEE (reference sequence). Trimming at V came to 4 bases and at J to 5 bases, leaving 7 bases not matched to a gene. CDR3 in amino acids: CASSPGGTGGHEQYF. For the CDR3, the DNA is TGTGCCAGCAGCCCCGGTGGGACAGGGGGCCACGAGCAGTACTTC.

The genes are TRBV19 and TRBJ1-3, with D unresolved. There are 15 residues in the CDR3. Trimming removed 9 bases from V and 0 bases from J, with 15 bases in between. Germline V lookup: CDR1 LNHDA, CDR2 SQIVND (reference sequence). In DNA form, the CDR3 reads TGTGCCAGCTGGGCAGGACGGTCCTCTGGAAACACCATATATTTT. Translation: CASWAGRSSGNTIYF.

CDR3 nucleotides: TGTGCCACCAGCAGGGTGGGGTTGTCCTACGAGCAGTACTTC. Encoded protein: CATSRVGLSYEQYF. J is TRBJ2-7 and V is TRBV15; D remains ambiguous. Germline CDR1 reads LNHNV; CDR2 reads YYDKDF (reference sequence). The CDR3 has 14 amino acids. V was cut by 3 bases and J by 1 base, with 10 bases left in between.

On this clone itself: Other DNA sequences in this specimen translate into the identical CDR3. V and J are TRBV27 and TRBJ2-7; D gene ambiguous. Germline V gene lookup returns CDR1 MNHEY and CDR2 SMNVEV (reference sequence). V was trimmed by 3 bases and J by 0 bases, leaving 6 bases between them. The CDR3 extends over 13 amino acids. The CDR3 sequence: CASSFRSSYEQYF. For the CDR3, the DNA is TGTGCCAGCAGTTTCCGCTCCTCCTACGAGCAGTACTTC.

A few counts support this clone. The chain employs TRBV19 and TRBJ1-2; D ambiguous. The CDR3 sequence is 13 residues long. The V and J ends lost 7 bases and 2 bases respectively, with 11 bases between them. CDR1 and CDR2 (germline): LNHDA, SQIVND (reference sequence). CDR3 DNA: TGTGCCAGTACCGAAGGACCGAACTATGGCTACACCTTC. Protein sequence: CASTEGPNYGYTF. Full variable domain (remainder filled in from reference TRBV19 and TRBJ1-2): DGGITQSPKYLFRKEGQNVTLSCEQNLNHDAMYWYRQDPGQGLRLIYYSQIVNDFQKGDIAEGYSVSREKKESFPLTVTSAQKNPTAFYLCASTEGPNYGYTFGSGTRLTVV.

As for this clone: A much larger clone differs from this one at a single base, so this may be a read error. Other nucleotide sequences in the sample specify the same CDR3. V usage is TRBV7-6 and J usage is TRBJ1-5; D remains ambiguous. CDR1 and CDR2 (germline): SGHVS, FNYEAQ. The V gene lost 1 base and the J gene lost 0 bases, with 1 base spanning the gap. CDR3 length: 13 residues. This CDR3 is CASSLDSNQPQHF. CDR3 nucleotides: TGTGCCAGCAGCTTAGATAGCAATCAGCCCCAGCATTTT. The complete variable domain, with remaining parts taken from reference TRBV7-6 and TRBJ1-5, reads GAGVSQSPRYKVTKRGQDVALRCDPISGHVSLYWYRQALGQGPEFLTYFNYEAQQDKSGLPNDRFSAERPEGSISTLTIQRTEQRDSAMYRCASSLDSNQPQHFGDGTRLSIL.

On this clone itself: The germline gene is not matched at one end of the junction; a read error may be the cause. This rearrangement joins TRBV30 to TRBJ2-1, with D perhaps assigned TRBD1 or TRBD2 (5 bases each). This CDR3 region has 14 residues. The germline V gene encodes CDR1 GTSNPN and CDR2 SVGIG (reference sequence). This CDR3 is CAWSAWGTNNEQFF. The DNA for the CDR3 is TGTGCCTGGAGTGCGTGGGGGACGAACAACGAGCAGTTCTTC.

As for this clone: An end of the junction does not agree with germline; a read error may underlie this. V gene TRBV27 combines with J gene TRBJ2-3; 9 bases fit TRBD2. This CDR3 is built from 11 residues. The germline CDR1 and CDR2 sequences are MNHEY and SMNVEV (reference sequence). CDR3 sequence reads: CASSYGLAGVF. CDR3 coding DNA: TGTGCCAGCAGTTACGGATTAGCGGGAGTCTTT.

The chain carries TRBV18 and TRBJ2-7, with 10 positions matching TRBD2. Germline V CDR1 and CDR2: KGHSH, LQKENI. V shed 2 bases, J shed 4 bases, and the junction held 11 bases outside the gene matches. The CDR3 spans 17 residues. As DNA, the CDR3 is TGTGCCAGCTCACCATCCGTTCCGGGACTAGCGACATACGAGCAGTACTTC. This codes for CASSPSVPGLATYEQYF.

The chain carries TRBV2 and TRBJ2-3; no reliable D call. V lost 4 bases to trimming and J lost 3 bases, with 8 bases between them. The CDR3 extends over 13 amino acids. Germline V gene lookup returns CDR1 SNHLY and CDR2 FYNNEI. The CDR3: CASSVLETDTQYF. The CDR3, as DNA: TGTGCCAGCAGTGTTCTAGAAACAGATACGCAGTATTTT.

This chain links TRBV5-5 with TRBJ2-3; D call uncertain. With 4 bases removed from V and 8 bases from J, the gap between germline ends came to 8 bases. The CDR3 is 11 amino acids. Germline CDR1 and CDR2: SGHKS and YYEKEE (reference sequence). This CDR3 reads CASSGLGTQYF. CDR3 DNA: TGTGCCAGCAGCGGGTTGGGTACGCAGTATTTT.

The genes are TRBV7-9 and TRBJ2-6, with 10 bases aligning to TRBD1. In germline, CDR1 is SEHNR, CDR2 FQNEAQ (reference sequence). This CDR3 is 18 amino acids long. V was clipped by 5 bases and J by 4 bases; unmatched bases: 11. DNA of the CDR3: TGTGCCAGCAGCGAACTCCGGGACAGGGGTCCCGGGGCCAACGTCCTGACTTTC. Translated: CASSELRDRGPGANVLTF. Full variable domain (missing parts from reference TRBV7-9 and TRBJ2-6): DTGVSQNPRHKITKRGQNVTFRCDPISEHNRLYWYRQTLGQGPEFLTYFQNEAQLEKSRLLSDRFSAERPKGSFSTLEIQRTEQGDSAMYLCASSELRDRGPGANVLTFGAGSRLTVL.

On this clone itself: Other nucleotide sequences from this sample produce the same CDR3. This chain joins TRBV29-1 and TRBJ2-5, with 8 bases fitting TRBD1. Losses at the gene ends were 6 bases for V and 5 bases for J; bases not matched to a gene: 11. The germline CDR1 and CDR2 sequences are SQVTM and ANQGSEA. CDR3 length: 14 residues. CDR3: CSVAPGGAGETQYF. The CDR3 nucleotides are TGCAGCGTCGCGCCAGGGGGCGCGGGGGAGACCCAGTACTTC.

Only a few counts were recorded for this clone. The chain carries TRBV10-1 and TRBJ2-7, with unresolved D. Per germline, CDR1 WNHNN and CDR2 SYGVQD (reference sequence). V was trimmed by 6 bases and J by 1 base, leaving 7 bases between them. The CDR3 runs 12 residues. The CDR3 loop is CASSGESYEQYF. The CDR3 DNA sequence: TGCGCCAGCAGCGGTGAATCCTACGAGCAGTACTTC.

The rearrangement uses TRBV5-4 and TRBJ2-2; possible D gene TRBD1, 6 bases. From germline, CDR1 is SGHNT and CDR2 YYREEE (reference sequence). Trimming pared 4 bases from V and 4 bases from J, leaving 14 bases between. The CDR3 contains 15 residues. The CDR3 nucleotides read TGTGCCAGCAGCGAAGACAGGAGCCCCACCGGGGAGCTGTTTTTT. It is translated as CASSEDRSPTGELFF.

The chain couples TRBV7-9 to TRBJ2-5; 7 bases fit TRBD1. Germline values: CDR1 SEHNR, CDR2 FQNEAQ (reference sequence). The trim removed 5 bases at V and 0 bases at J, leaving 6 bases unmatched. The CDR3 covers 15 residues. In DNA form, the CDR3 reads TGTGCCAGCAGCCACGGGACAGTTTACCAAGAGACCCAGTACTTC. It encodes CASSHGTVYQETQYF.

As regards this clone: Other DNA sequences in this sample translate to the same CDR3. The chain joins TRBV6-6 to TRBJ1-2; 9 bases line up with TRBD1. The ends lost 2 bases at V and 2 bases at J; junction bases unmatched: 0. CDR1 is MNHNY and CDR2 is SVGAGI in the germline V gene (reference sequence). This CDR3 contains 14 residues. The chain's CDR3 is CASSYDRGNYGYTF. The CDR3 coding sequence is TGTGCCAGCAGTTACGACAGGGGGAACTATGGCTACACCTTC.

The rearrangement links TRBV2 to TRBJ1-6; no reliable D call. Trimming took off 4 bases at V and 6 bases at J, with 10 bases between the two ends. Germline loops: CDR1 SNHLY, CDR2 FYNNEI. This CDR3 region has 14 residues. CDR3 in amino acids: CASSGSSPNSPLHF. The CDR3 region has the DNA TGTGCCAGCAGTGGCAGCAGCCCTAATTCACCCCTCCACTTT.

This chain links TRBV29-1 with TRBJ2-3, with D possibly TRBD1 on 5 matching bases. CDR3 length: 14 residues. Between the trimmed V and J ends, which lost 4 bases and 2 bases, there was a span of 13 bases. The germline V gene encodes CDR1 SQVTM and CDR2 ANQGSEA. The CDR3 DNA reads TGCAGCGTTGGGGCCAGGGAAGTCACAGATACGCAGTATTTT. Translated: CSVGAREVTDTQYF.

The chain employs TRBV9 and TRBJ2-2; the D gene is possibly TRBD1 (5 bases). CDR3 length equals 15 residues. Germline CDR1 reads SGDLS; CDR2 reads YYNGEE. V lost 0 bases, J lost 2 bases, and 8 bases lay in between. For the CDR3, the DNA is TGTGCCAGCAGCGTAGTAGGGGTCAACACCGGGGAGCTGTTTTTT. The encoded protein is CASSVVGVNTGELFF.

The chain combines TRBV11-3 with TRBJ2-2; D may be TRBD2 (6 bases). Germline loops: CDR1 SGHNT, CDR2 YENEEA. The CDR3 spans 16 residues. The V and J ends lost 1 base and 4 bases respectively, with 13 bases between them. The CDR3 DNA sequence: TGTGCCAGCAGCTTAGTCGTGGGAGGCGGCACCGGGGAGCTGTTTTTT. Its protein is CASSLVVGGGTGELFF.

The chain is built from TRBV4-2 and TRBJ1-1; 10 nucleotides match TRBD1. Germline CDR1 and CDR2: LGHNA and YNFKEQ. Losses at the gene ends were 3 bases for V and 4 bases for J; bases not matched to a gene: 5. The CDR3 has 15 residues. DNA for the CDR3: TGTGCCAGCAGCCAGCCCCGGGACAGGGGCACTGAAGCTTTCTTT. Residues: CASSQPRDRGTEAFF.

The chain recombines TRBV28 with TRBJ2-7; no reliable D call. This CDR3 comprises 11 residues. CDR1 is MDHEN, CDR2 SYDVKM, per germline. The V and J ends lost 7 bases and 5 bases respectively, with 9 bases between them. CDR3 nucleotide sequence: TGTGCCAGCACTTCCAGACACGAGCAGTACTTC. It encodes CASTSRHEQYF.

The J gene is TRBJ2-7, the V gene TRBV12-2; the table's D call, TRBD1, has no DNA check behind it. TRBV12-2 is annotated as a pseudogene. The CDR3 spans 16 residues. The CDR3 reads CASRLGGQSPCYEQYF. For the CDR3, the DNA is TGTGCAAGTCGCTTAGGGGGACAGTCTCCGTGTTACGAGCAGTACTTC.

This clone is a singleton in its sample. J is TRBJ1-1 and V is TRBV6-1, with 12 bases matching TRBD1. Unmatched junction bases numbered 5, after V lost 6 bases and J lost 6 bases. Germline CDR1 reads MNHNS; CDR2 reads SASEGT. The CDR3 spans 14 residues. The CDR3 DNA is TGTGCCAGCAGCCGGGACAGGGGGCGAGCTGAAGCTTTCTTT. Translated: CASSRDRGRAEAFF.

The V call is TRBV5-6, the J call TRBJ2-1; TRBD1 agrees at 7 bases. Germline V lookup: CDR1 SGHDT, CDR2 YYEEEE. CDR3 length: 15 residues. V lost 2 bases to trimming and J lost 7 bases; unmatched junction nucleotides: 9. The CDR3 DNA follows: TGTGCCAGCAGCTTTGGGTCAACAGGGGAGAATGAGCAGTTCTTC. This translates into CASSFGSTGENEQFF.

This sequence joins TRBV2 and TRBJ2-5; 7 bases align to TRBD1. Germline V gene sequence: CDR1 SNHLY, CDR2 FYNNEI. The CDR3 extends over 14 amino acids. J was trimmed by 1 base and V by 5 bases; bases with no gene match: 4. CDR3 amino acids: CASSRGQFQETQYF. In nucleotides, the CDR3 is TGTGCCAGCAGTCGGGGACAGTTCCAAGAGACCCAGTACTTC.

The chain employs TRBV7-2 and TRBJ2-7; a weak D match, TRBD2 (5 bases). The V and J ends lost 2 bases and 3 bases respectively, with 11 bases between them. Per germline, CDR1 SGHTA and CDR2 FQGNSA. CDR3 length equals 14 residues. In DNA form, the CDR3 reads TGTGCCAGCAGCTTACGGAGGACGGGCTACGAGCAGTACTTC. Translation gives CASSLRRTGYEQYF.

The chain combines TRBV6-1 with TRBJ1-2, with no clear D. The CDR3 is 13 amino acids. V lost 2 bases, J lost 4 bases, and 8 bases lay in between. In germline, CDR1 is MNHNS, CDR2 SASEGT. The CDR3 is CASSESRSYGYTF. The CDR3 region has the DNA TGTGCCAGCAGTGAAAGCCGTAGCTATGGCTACACCTTC.

The J gene is TRBJ2-7, the V gene TRBV11-3; possibly TRBD2 for D (5 bases). This CDR3 is built from 13 residues. The V gene's germline CDR1 is SGHNT and CDR2 YENEEA. V was trimmed by 0 bases and J by 6 bases, leaving 9 bases between them. DNA for the CDR3: TGTGCCAGCAGCTTAGAATCCAGCGGCGAGCAGTACTTC. Its translation is CASSLESSGEQYF.

The CDR3 DNA is TGTGCCAGCAGCTTTTTTTGGGACCACGAGCAGTTCTTC. Translation gives CASSFFWDHEQFF. The chain couples TRBV7-2 to TRBJ2-1; possibly TRBD1 or TRBD2 for D (5 bases each). Trimming cost V 3 bases and J 10 bases, with 13 bases left between them. The CDR3 has 13 amino acids. Germline V gene data show CDR1 as SGHTA and CDR2 as FQGNSA.

This rearrangement joins TRBV30 to TRBJ1-2; perhaps TRBD1 as D (6 bases). Germline V CDR1 and CDR2: GTSNPN, SVGIG (reference sequence). Trimming took off 4 bases at V and 5 bases at J, with 26 bases between the two ends. CDR3 length: 17 residues. The CDR3 bases are TGTGCCTGGACGCCCGCAAGCACCCCCCAGGGGATGTATGGCTACACCTTC. Its protein product is CAWTPASTPQGMYGYTF.